The 5 T cell receptor beta chains reported below all come from one sample, sequenced in a study of cytomegalovirus exposure and HLA in healthy donors. Amplification used 60 Vbeta primers and 13 Jbeta primers. Generated by immunoSEQ multiplex PCR, the TCRdb table keeps only in-frame clones and is missing some. The repertoire has about 120,000 clones, around 70% of them found once; the top ten carry more than 1.5%. The sequencing sample was made of PBMCs. These receptors were obtained from a woman aged 18-29 years in good health and CMV-seronegative.

This clone was observed once. The chain links TRBV19 to TRBJ1-2; the D is unclear. Germline loops: CDR1 LNHDA, CDR2 SQIVND (reference sequence). V dropped 5 bases and J dropped 3 bases, with 13 bases sitting between them. The CDR3 is made up of 14 amino acids. The CDR3 DNA sequence: TGTGCCAGTAGTTCGGCAGTAGGAGACTATGGCTACACCTTC. Translating gives CASSSAVGDYGYTF.

The J gene is TRBJ1-4, the V gene TRBV7-8; D is unclear. There are 19 residues in the CDR3. Germline loops: CDR1 SGHVS, CDR2 FQNEAQ. Trimming cost V 5 bases and J 8 bases, with 30 bases left between them. The CDR3 loop reads CASSRARPTVQTFREKLFF. In DNA, the CDR3 is TGTGCCAGCAGCCGAGCTAGACCTACCGTGCAGACTTTCAGAGAAAAACTGTTTTTT.

The CDR3 loop is CASLSTGGLSYEQYF. The CDR3, as DNA: TGTGCCAGCCTCTCGACAGGGGGCCTCTCCTACGAGCAGTACTTC. The chain uses TRBV2 and TRBJ2-7; 10 bases fit TRBD1. CDR1 SNHLY and CDR2 FYNNEI come from the germline V gene. CDR3 length: 15 amino acids. The V gene end was trimmed by 8 bases and the J gene end by 0 bases; junction bases not matched to a gene: 7.

The chain links TRBV27 to TRBJ2-6; no firm D call. Germline-derived CDR1 and CDR2 are MNHEY and SMNVEV (reference sequence). The CDR3 consists of 18 residues. Trimming took off 3 bases at V and 7 bases at J, with 22 bases between the two ends. In nucleotides, the CDR3 is TGTGCCAGCAGTTTGGTGGCAGACTTCGGGTATGGAGCCAACGTCCTGACTTTC. As protein: CASSLVADFGYGANVLTF.

The V gene is TRBV28, the J gene TRBJ1-6, with D hard to call. The CDR3 runs to 13 residues. CDR1 MDHEN and CDR2 SYDVKM come from the germline V gene. Trimming removed 7 bases at V and 8 bases at J, with 12 bases between. The CDR3 nucleotides are TGTGCCAGCACCCAGATTCGGGATTCACCCCTCCACTTT. Its translation is CASTQIRDSPLHF. Supplemented by reference TRBV28 and TRBJ1-6, the full variable domain reads DVKVTQSSRYLVKRTGEKVFLECVQDMDHENMFWYRQDPGLGLRLIYFSYDVKMKEKGDIPEGYSVSREKKERFSLILESASTNQTSMYLCASTQIRDSPLHFGNGTRLTVT.